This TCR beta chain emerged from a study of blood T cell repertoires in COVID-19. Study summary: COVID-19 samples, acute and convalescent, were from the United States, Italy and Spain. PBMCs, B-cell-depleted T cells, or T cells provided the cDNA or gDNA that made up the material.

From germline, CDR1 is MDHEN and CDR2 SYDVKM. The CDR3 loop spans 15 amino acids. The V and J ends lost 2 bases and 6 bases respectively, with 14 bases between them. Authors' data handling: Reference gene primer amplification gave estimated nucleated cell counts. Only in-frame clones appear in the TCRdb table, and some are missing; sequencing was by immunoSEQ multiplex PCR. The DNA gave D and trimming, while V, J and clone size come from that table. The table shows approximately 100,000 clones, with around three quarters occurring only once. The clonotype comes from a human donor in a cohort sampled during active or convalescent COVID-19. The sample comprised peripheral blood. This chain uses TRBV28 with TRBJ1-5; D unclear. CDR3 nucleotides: TGTGCCAGCAGTTTACTTTCCGGGCGGGCTCAGCCCCAGCATTTT. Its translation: CASSLLSGRAQPQHF.